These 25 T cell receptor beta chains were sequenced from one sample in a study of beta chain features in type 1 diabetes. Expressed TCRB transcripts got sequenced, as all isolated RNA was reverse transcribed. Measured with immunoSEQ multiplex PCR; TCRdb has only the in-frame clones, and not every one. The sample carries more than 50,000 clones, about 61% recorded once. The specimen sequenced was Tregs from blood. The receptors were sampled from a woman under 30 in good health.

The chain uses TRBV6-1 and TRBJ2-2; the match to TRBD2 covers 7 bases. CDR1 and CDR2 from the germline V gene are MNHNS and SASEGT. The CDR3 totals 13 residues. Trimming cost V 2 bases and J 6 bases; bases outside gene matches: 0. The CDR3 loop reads CASSERGAGELFF. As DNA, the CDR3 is TGTGCCAGCAGTGAACGGGGGGCCGGGGAGCTGTTTTTT.

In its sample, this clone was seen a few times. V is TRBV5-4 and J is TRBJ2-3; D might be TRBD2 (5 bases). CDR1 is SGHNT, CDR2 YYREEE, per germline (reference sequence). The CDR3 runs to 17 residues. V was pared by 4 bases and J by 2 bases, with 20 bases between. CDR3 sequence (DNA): TGTGCCAGCAGCCCAGCCCGAGGGAGCGGATACACAGATACGCAGTATTTT. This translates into CASSPARGSGYTDTQYF.

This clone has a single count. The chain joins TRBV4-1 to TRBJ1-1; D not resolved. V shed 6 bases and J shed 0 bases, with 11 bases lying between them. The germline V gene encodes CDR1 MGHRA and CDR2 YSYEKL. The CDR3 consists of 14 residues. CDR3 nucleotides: TGCGCCAGCAGAGGAATCCTAGTGAACACTGAAGCTTTCTTT. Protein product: CASRGILVNTEAFF.

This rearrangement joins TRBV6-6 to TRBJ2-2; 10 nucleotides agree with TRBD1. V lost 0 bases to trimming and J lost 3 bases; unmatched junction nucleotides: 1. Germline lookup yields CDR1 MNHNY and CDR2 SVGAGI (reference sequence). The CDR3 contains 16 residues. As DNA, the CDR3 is TGTGCCAGCAGTTACTCGGGACAGGGGTACACCGGGGAGCTGTTTTTT. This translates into CASSYSGQGYTGELFF.

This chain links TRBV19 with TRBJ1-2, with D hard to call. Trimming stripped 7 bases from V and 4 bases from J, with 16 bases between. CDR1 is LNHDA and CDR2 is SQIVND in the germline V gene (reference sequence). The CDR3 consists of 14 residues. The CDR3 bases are TGTGCCAGTACAACTAAAGGCAGTGGCTATGGCTACACCTTC. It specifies CASTTKGSGYGYTF.

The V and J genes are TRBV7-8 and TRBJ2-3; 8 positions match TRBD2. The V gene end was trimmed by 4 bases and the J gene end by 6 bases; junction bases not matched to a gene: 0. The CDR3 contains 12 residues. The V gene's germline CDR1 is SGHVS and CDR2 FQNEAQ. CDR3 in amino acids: CASSSGGDTQYF. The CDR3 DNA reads TGTGCCAGCAGCTCGGGGGGGGATACGCAGTATTTT.

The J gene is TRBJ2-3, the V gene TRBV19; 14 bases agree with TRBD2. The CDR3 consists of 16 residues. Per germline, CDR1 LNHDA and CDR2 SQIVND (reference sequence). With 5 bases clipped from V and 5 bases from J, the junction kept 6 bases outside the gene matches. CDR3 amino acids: CASSSTSGGALDTQYF. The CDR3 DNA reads TGTGCCAGTAGTTCGACTAGCGGGGGGGCCTTAGATACGCAGTATTTT.

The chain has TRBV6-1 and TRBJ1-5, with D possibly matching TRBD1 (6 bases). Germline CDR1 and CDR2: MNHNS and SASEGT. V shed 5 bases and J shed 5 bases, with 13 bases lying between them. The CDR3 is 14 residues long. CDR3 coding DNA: TGTGCCAGCAGTTCGAGGGGGGGCGATCAGCCCCAGCATTTT. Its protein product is CASSSRGGDQPQHF.

CDR3: CAWSVQSNEKLFF. In DNA, the CDR3 is TGTGCCTGGAGTGTACAATCGAATGAAAAACTGTTTTTT. The chain joins TRBV30 to TRBJ1-4; no clear D gene. CDR1 GTSNPN and CDR2 SVGIG come from the germline V gene (reference sequence). The CDR3 consists of 13 residues. V gave up 0 bases and J gave up 5 bases, with 7 bases separating them. The entire variable domain, with the rest obtained from reference TRBV30 and TRBJ1-4, is as follows: SQTIHQWPATLVQPVGSPLSLECTVEGTSNPNLYWYRQAAGRGLQLLFYSVGIGQISSEVPQNLSASRPQDRQFILSSKKLLLSDSGFYLCAWSVQSNEKLFFGSGTQLSVL.

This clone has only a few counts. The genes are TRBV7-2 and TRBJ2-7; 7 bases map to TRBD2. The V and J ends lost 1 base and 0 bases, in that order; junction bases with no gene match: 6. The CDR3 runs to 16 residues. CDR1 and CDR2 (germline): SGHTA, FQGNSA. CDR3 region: CASSLVGGRASYEQYF. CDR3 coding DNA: TGTGCCAGCAGCTTAGTAGGTGGGAGGGCCTCCTACGAGCAGTACTTC. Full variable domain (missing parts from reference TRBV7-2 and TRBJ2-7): GAGVSQSPSNKVTEKGKDVELRCDPISGHTALYWYRQSLGQGLEFLIYFQGNSAPDKSGLPSDRFSAERTGGSVSTLTIQRTQQEDSAVYLCASSLVGGRASYEQYFGPGTRLTVT.

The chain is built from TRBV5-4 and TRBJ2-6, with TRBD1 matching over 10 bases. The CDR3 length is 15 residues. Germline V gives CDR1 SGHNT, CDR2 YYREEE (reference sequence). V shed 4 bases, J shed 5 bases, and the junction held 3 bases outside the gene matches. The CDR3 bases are TGTGCCAGCAGCGGGGGACAGGGGCGGGCCAACGTCCTGACTTTC. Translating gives CASSGGQGRANVLTF.

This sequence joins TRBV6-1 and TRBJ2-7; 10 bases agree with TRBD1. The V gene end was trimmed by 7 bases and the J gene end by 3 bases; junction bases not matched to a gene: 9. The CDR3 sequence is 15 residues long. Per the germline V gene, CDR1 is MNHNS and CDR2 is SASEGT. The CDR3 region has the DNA TGTGCCAGCACAAGGGACAGGGGACGAAACTACGAGCAGTACTTC. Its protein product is CASTRDRGRNYEQYF.

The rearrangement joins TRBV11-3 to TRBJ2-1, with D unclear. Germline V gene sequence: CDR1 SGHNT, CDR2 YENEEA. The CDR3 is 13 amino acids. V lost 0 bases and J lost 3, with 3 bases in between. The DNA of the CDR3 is TGTGCCAGCAGCTTAGACTACTACAATGAGCAGTTCTTC. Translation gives CASSLDYYNEQFF.

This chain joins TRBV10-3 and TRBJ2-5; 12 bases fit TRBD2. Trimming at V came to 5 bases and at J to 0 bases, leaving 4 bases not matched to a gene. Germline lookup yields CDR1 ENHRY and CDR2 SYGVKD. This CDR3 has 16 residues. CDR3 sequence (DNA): TGTGCCATCAGTTTGGGACTAGCGGGTTACCAAGAGACCCAGTACTTC. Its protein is CAISLGLAGYQETQYF.

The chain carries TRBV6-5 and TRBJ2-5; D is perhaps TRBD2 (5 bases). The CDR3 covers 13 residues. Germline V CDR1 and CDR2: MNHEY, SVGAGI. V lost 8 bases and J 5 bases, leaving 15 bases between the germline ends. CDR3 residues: CASSRTWRETQYF. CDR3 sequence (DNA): TGTGCCAGCTCCCGGACTTGGCGGGAGACCCAGTACTTC.

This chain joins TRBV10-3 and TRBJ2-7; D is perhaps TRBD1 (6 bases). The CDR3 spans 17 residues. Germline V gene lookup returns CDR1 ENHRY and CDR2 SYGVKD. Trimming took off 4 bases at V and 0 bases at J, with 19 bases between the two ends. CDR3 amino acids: CAISGSDWGQNSYEQYF. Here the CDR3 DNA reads TGTGCCATCAGTGGAAGTGACTGGGGACAAAACTCCTACGAGCAGTACTTC.

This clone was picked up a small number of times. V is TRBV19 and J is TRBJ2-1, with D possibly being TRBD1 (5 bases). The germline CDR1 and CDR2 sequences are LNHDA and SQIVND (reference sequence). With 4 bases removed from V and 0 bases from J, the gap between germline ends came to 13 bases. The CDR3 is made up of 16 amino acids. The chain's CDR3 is CASSKIRDFSYNEQFF. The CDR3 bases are TGTGCCAGTAGTAAGATCAGGGATTTCTCCTACAATGAGCAGTTCTTC.

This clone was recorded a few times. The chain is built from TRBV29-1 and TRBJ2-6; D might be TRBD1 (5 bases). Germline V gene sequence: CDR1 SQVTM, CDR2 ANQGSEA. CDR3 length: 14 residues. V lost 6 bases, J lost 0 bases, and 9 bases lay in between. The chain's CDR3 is CSVPGFSGANVLTF. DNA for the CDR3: TGCAGCGTGCCAGGGTTCTCTGGGGCCAACGTCCTGACTTTC.

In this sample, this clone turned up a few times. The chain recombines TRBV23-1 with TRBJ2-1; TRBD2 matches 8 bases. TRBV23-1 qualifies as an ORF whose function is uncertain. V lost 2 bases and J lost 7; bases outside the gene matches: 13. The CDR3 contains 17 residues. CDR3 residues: CASSQTPGLGRTNEQFF. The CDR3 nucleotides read TGCGCCAGCAGTCAAACACCGGGACTAGGAAGAACAAATGAGCAGTTCTTC.

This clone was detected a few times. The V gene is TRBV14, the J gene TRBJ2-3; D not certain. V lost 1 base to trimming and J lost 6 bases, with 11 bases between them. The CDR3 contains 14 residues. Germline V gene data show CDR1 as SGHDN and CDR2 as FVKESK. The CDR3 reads CASSQGFLPDTQYF. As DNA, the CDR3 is TGTGCCAGCAGCCAAGGTTTTCTCCCGGATACGCAGTATTTT.

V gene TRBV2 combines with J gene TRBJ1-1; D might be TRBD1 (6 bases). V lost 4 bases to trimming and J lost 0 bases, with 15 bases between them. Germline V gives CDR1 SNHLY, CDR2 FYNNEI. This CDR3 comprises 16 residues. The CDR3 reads CASSGATGSMNTEAFF. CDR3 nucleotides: TGTGCCAGCAGTGGGGCGACAGGCTCCATGAACACTGAAGCTTTCTTT.

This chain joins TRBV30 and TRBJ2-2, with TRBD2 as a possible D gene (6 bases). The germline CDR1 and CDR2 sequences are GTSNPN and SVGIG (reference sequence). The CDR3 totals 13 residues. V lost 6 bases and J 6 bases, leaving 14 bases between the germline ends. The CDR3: CACPGGSPGELFF. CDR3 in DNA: TGTGCCTGTCCAGGAGGGAGCCCCGGGGAGCTGTTTTTT. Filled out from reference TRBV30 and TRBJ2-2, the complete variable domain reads SQTIHQWPATLVQPVGSPLSLECTVEGTSNPNLYWYRQAAGRGLQLLFYSVGIGQISSEVPQNLSASRPQDRQFILSSKKLLLSDSGFYLCACPGGSPGELFFGEGSRLTVL.

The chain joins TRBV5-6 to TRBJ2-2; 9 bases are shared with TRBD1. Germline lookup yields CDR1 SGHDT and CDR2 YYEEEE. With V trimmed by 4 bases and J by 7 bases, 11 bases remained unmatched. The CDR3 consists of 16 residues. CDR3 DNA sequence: TGTGCCAGCAGCCATACAGGGGGCCAGTTCGGCGGGGAGCTGTTTTTT. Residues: CASSHTGGQFGGELFF.

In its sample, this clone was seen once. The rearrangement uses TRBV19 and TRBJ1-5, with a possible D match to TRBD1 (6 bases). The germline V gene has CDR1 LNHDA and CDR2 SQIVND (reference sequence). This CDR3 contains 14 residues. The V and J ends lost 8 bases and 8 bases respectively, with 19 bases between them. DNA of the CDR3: TGTGCCAGTGTAGGGGGAAACGAAGAAAAGCCCCAGCATTTT. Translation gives CASVGGNEEKPQHF.

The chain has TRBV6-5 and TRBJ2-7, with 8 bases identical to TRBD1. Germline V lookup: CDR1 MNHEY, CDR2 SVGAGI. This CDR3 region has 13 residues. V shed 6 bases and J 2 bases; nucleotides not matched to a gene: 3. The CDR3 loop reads CASSGTGTYEQYF. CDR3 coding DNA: TGTGCCAGCAGCGGGACAGGCACCTACGAGCAGTACTTC.